Sequencing of this T cell receptor (beta chain) was carried out in a study of low-dose radiotherapy and immunotherapy resistance in tumors. Many counts were recorded for this clonotype. cDNA synthesis used a TRAV/TRBV-specific primer set for both chains. A roughly 20-cycle PCR with a constant-region primer and V-primer adapter amplified TCRs. TCRdb re-derived calls from the reads in MiXCR, one entry per CDR3 protein. The sample lists nearly 60,000 distinct CDR3 sequences, about 25% occurring once. Time point described: after trial treatment. Treatment of the sample: LDRT plus nivolumab, ipilimumab, low-dose cyclophosphamide and aspirin (RACIN trial). The material was PBMCs, obtained after low-dose radiotherapy plus immunotherapy. The sequence derives from a male donor with prostate cancer.

DNA for the CDR3: TGCGCCAGCAGCTTGGTAGGCTCCACCCCAGATACGCAGTATTTT. The encoded protein is CASSLVGSTPDTQYF. The V gene is TRBV5-1, the J gene TRBJ2-3; D is undetermined. This CDR3 has 15 residues. Between the trimmed V and J ends, which lost 0 bases and 4 bases, there was a span of 12 bases. CDR1 SGHRS and CDR2 YFSETQ come from the germline V gene.